This T cell receptor (beta chain) was identified during a study of OX40 agonist ivuxolimab in advanced cancers. The wider study: Patients were dosed intravenously with ivuxolimab at 0.01 to 10 mg/kg every 2 weeks.

Germline CDR1 SNHLY, CDR2 FYNNEI. The CDR3 loop spans 14 amino acids. V was trimmed by 10 bases and J by 0 bases, leaving 13 bases between them. Method: immunoSEQ multiplex PCR; TCRdb's copy keeps in-frame clones and lacks some. The sample comprises tens of thousands of clones, approximately 80% of which are singletons, and roughly 32% rests with the top ten. Findings and caveats of the study: Some patients without response likewise showed low normalized clonal expansion. The antigen specificity of the peripheral T cells (those that were expanded) was not determined.

By proportion, this clone is medium-sized (0.01 to 0.1%). Its specificity is not known. This sequence originates from an adult with an advanced solid tumor such as melanoma, head and neck, liver or kidney cancer. The sequencing used CD4+ or CD8+ T cells sorted from blood, collected in a trial of the OX40 agonist ivuxolimab. This chain connects TRBV2 to TRBJ2-4; D uncertain. CDR3 region: CATLQPLAKNIQYF. DNA of the CDR3: TGTGCCACCTTACAGCCACTAGCCAAAAACATTCAGTACTTC.